This TCR beta chain is from a study of post-analysis software for immune sequencing data (dated by TCRdb to about 2015). With regard to the full study: The recorded disease courses included relapsing-remitting, secondary progressive and progressive-relapsing multiple sclerosis, and some patients had no subtype annotation. The patient repertoires were set against eleven to twelve previously published healthy control repertoires from donors whose ages ranged from roughly 6 to 27 years. A subset of samples was prepared in parallel using single-end sample barcoding, then pooled and co-amplified after Illumina adapter ligation. Paper-wide results and their limitations: When samples were clustered directly using the F measure, samples prepared in the same batch co-clustered strongly, which prompted a batch-effect correction. Roughly 5 TRBV segments, including TRBV5-6, TRBV5-1 and TRBV20-1, were significantly more frequent in patients than controls. The multiple sclerosis patient group was slightly younger than the control group. Compared with controls, multiple sclerosis patients had significantly lower normalized Chao1 diversity, a finding suggesting substantial peripheral T-cell clonal expansion.

The library came from PCR. Sequencing took place on an Illumina HiSeq 2500. To reduce PCR and sequencing biases, unique molecular identifiers were incorporated into the TCR beta cDNA libraries. Roughly 500,000 cDNA molecules were obtained per 1 to 10 million input T cells, so each molecule approximated one T cell. Patient libraries were prepared and sequenced with the same protocol used for the earlier healthy control dataset. Samples belonging to the same batch were prepared together, multiplexed and sequenced on a shared HiSeq lane. The study's own analysis went as follows. MIGEC handled the raw barcoded reads, throwing out single-read molecular identifier groups before consensus assembly and CDR3 extraction. VDJtools was used for post-analysis of the clonotype tables, and diversity was normalized by down-sampling every dataset to the size of the smallest sample. Repertoire overlap clustering matched CDR3 amino acid but not nucleotide sequences to correct batch-related cross-sample contamination. Using fastp trimming at Q25 and MiXCR clonotype assembly, TCRdb reanalyzed the public sequencing data and kept in-frame beta chains. Each entry is one CDR3 protein sequence, shown with its most common DNA and genes. TCRdb's processing, not the authors', yielded these V and J calls. This sample gives about 540,000 distinct CDR3 sequences in total; about a third of them show up just once. The ten largest clonotypes hold 5% to 6% of the sample.

To demonstrate the VDJtools post-analysis software, the study profiled TCR beta repertoires from the peripheral blood of about a dozen young patients with multiple sclerosis. Multiple sclerosis patients were children and adolescents aged about 6 to 16 years. About this clonotype: Its antigen is unknown. Base qualities are not provided; no much larger clone lies one nucleotide away.

The germline V gene gives CDR1 as SGHRS and CDR2 as YFSETQ. V loses 4 bases at its end and J loses 7 bases; junction bases beyond the gene matches: 18. Including cysteine and phenylalanine, the CDR3 has 18 amino acids. Left in the record is the CDR3 DNA by itself, 54 bases read in frame from the first base. The chain is encoded by TRBV5-1 joined to TRBJ2-3; 10 central bases correspond to TRBD2. Source material: blood. The sequence derives from a girl aged 2-17 years with multiple sclerosis. The CDR3 protein sequence reads: CASSADPSGGGLVYTQYF. The sequenced DNA is TGCGCCAGCAGCGCTGACCCTAGCGGGGGTGGCTTAGTGTATACGCAGTATTTT.